The entry that follows covers one TCR beta chain sequence. The CDR3 extends over 14 amino acids. V dropped 4 bases and J dropped 9; count of bases not matched to a gene: 9. Germline CDR1 reads SGHRS; CDR2 reads YFSETQ. Clones were read by immunoSEQ multiplex PCR, and TCRdb kept only the in-frame ones, dropping some. The data show about half a million clones, roughly 88% seen once. These data come from a study of blood T cell repertoires in COVID-19. Turning to the study itself: Whether acute or convalescent, the COVID-19 samples came from the United States, Italy and Spain. PBMCs, B-cell-depleted T cells, or T cells provided the cDNA or gDNA that made up the material.

Material: peripheral blood. This receptor was taken from a human donor in a cohort sampled during active COVID-19. The rearrangement joins TRBV5-1 to TRBJ2-1, with 8 bases fitting TRBD2. The CDR3 nucleotides are TGCGCCAGCAGCCTCAGCGGGAGCAGTACTGAGCAGTTCTTC. Translation: CASSLSGSSTEQFF.